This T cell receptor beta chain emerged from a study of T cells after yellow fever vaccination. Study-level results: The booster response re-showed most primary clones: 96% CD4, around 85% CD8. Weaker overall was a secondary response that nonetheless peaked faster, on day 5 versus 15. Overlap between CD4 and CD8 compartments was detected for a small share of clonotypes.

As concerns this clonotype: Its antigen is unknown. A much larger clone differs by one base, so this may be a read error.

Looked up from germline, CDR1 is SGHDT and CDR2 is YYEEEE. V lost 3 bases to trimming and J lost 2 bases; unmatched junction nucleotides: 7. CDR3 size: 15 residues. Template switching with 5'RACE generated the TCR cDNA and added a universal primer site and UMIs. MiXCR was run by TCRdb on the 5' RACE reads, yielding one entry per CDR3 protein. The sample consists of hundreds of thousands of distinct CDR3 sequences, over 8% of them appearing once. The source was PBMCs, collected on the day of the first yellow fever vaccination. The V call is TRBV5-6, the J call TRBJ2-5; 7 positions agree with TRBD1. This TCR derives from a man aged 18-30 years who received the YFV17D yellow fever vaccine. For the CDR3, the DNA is TGTGCCAGCAGCTCCGGGACAGTTCAACAAGAGACCCAGTACTTC. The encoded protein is CASSSGTVQQETQYF.